The 25 T cell receptor beta chains presented below share a single source sample, sequenced in a study of blood T cells in healthy people across ages. Using a J-beta primer mix together with a sample-barcoded 5' primer, a second PCR was run for about 6 to 11 cycles. TCRdb analysed the 5' RACE reads with MiXCR anew, one entry per CDR3 protein. The data hold roughly 1,500,000 distinct CDR3 sequences, with about 43% observed a single time. The specimen sequenced was blood. These receptors originate from a young woman in good health.

The J gene is TRBJ1-2, the V gene TRBV29-1; D remains unclear. Germline CDR1 SQVTM, CDR2 ANQGSEA. Trimming took 3 bases from V and 8 from J, leaving 31 bases between them. This CDR3 contains 18 residues. The CDR3 here is CSVDFSRTEPAPLGGYTF. DNA for the CDR3: TGCAGCGTTGACTTCTCGCGCACAGAACCGGCGCCTTTGGGGGGCTACACCTTC.

The chain employs TRBV2 and TRBJ1-1; a possible D gene is TRBD1 (6 bases). The V gene lost 1 base and the J gene lost 3 bases, with 15 bases spanning the gap. CDR3 size: 16 residues. Germline loops: CDR1 SNHLY, CDR2 FYNNEI. CDR3 DNA sequence: TGTGCCAGCAGTGAAGGGATACAGGGTTTGGACACTGAAGCTTTCTTT. Translating gives CASSEGIQGLDTEAFF.

Notes on this clonotype: Compared with germline, one end of the junction differs, possibly owing to a read error. This chain uses TRBV29-1 with TRBJ1-2; 9 bases agree with TRBD1. CDR3 length: 15 residues. The germline V gene encodes CDR1 SQVTM and CDR2 ANQGSEA. CDR3 bases: TGCAGCGTCGTGAAAGCCCCGACAGGGGGTTATGGCCACACCTTC. As protein: CSVVKAPTGGYGHTF.

Written as DNA, the CDR3 is TGCGCCAGCAGTGAGGACAGGGGGGTGAAGTATACTGAAGCTTTCTTT. Its protein is CASSEDRGVKYTEAFF. The chain is built from TRBV10-2 and TRBJ1-1, with 9 bases matching TRBD1. CDR3 length equals 16 residues. Germline trimming cut 2 bases from V and 5 bases from J; bases unmatched to any gene: 9. Germline loops: CDR1 WSHSY, CDR2 SAAADI.

This clonotype was seen once. V is TRBV7-2 and J is TRBJ2-1, with 9 bases lining up with TRBD2. Germline values: CDR1 SGHTA, CDR2 FQGNSA. The V and J ends lost 1 base and 6 bases, in that order; junction bases with no gene match: 4. The CDR3 extends over 15 amino acids. CDR3 in DNA: TGTGCCAGCAGCTTAGGAGGCGGGGGGGGCAATGAGCAGTTCTTC. Its translation is CASSLGGGGGNEQFF.

The chain carries TRBV25-1 and TRBJ1-3, with D tentatively TRBD1 (5 bases). Germline V gives CDR1 MGHDK, CDR2 SYGVNS. The V end was cut by 6 bases, the J end by 1 base, with 16 bases between. The CDR3 has 16 amino acids. CDR3 coding DNA: TGTGCCAGCAGCTTACAGACCGGGGGGTCTGGAAACACCATATATTTT. It yields the protein CASSLQTGGSGNTIYF.

In DNA, the CDR3 is TGTGCCAGCAGTTGGGGAACTCCGGTCGAAAAACTGTTTTTT. This sequence encodes CASSWGTPVEKLFF. The J gene is TRBJ1-4, the V gene TRBV12-3 or TRBV12-4; D not resolved. Between the trimmed V and J ends, which lost 4 bases and 8 bases, there was a span of 14 bases. The CDR3 has 14 amino acids.

The rearrangement uses TRBV20-1 and TRBJ2-3, with D perhaps being TRBD1 or TRBD2 (5 bases each). The CDR3 covers 14 residues. V was pared by 3 bases and J by 1 base, with 11 bases between. Germline V gene sequence: CDR1 DFQATT, CDR2 SNEGSKA (reference sequence). In nucleotides, the CDR3 is TGCAGTGCTAGGATGGGGGACGGCACAGATACGCAGTATTTT. Translation gives CSARMGDGTDTQYF.

V is TRBV10-3 and J is TRBJ1-3, with D uncertain. In germline, CDR1 is ENHRY, CDR2 SYGVKD. The CDR3 covers 12 residues. V lost 6 bases to trimming and J lost 4 bases, with 7 bases between them. The CDR3 protein is CAIRGSGNTIYF. CDR3 nucleotides: TGTGCCATCAGGGGTTCAGGAAACACCATATATTTT.

J is TRBJ2-3 and V is TRBV6-5, with unresolved D. CDR1 is MNHEY, CDR2 SVGAGI, per germline. V lost 5 bases and J 3 bases, leaving 12 bases between the germline ends. The CDR3 contains 14 residues. The CDR3 reads CASSQHPGTDTQYF. The CDR3 coding sequence is TGTGCCAGCAGTCAGCACCCCGGTACAGATACGCAGTATTTT.

This clonotype was recorded only once. V gene TRBV6-1 combines with J gene TRBJ2-7; D ambiguous. Trimming left V 6 bases short and J 3 bases short, with 18 bases between. Germline V CDR1 and CDR2: MNHNS, SASEGT. CDR3 length: 15 residues. The CDR3 is CASRLQLLGIYEQYF. The CDR3 nucleotides are TGTGCCAGCAGGCTTCAACTCCTTGGTATCTACGAGCAGTACTTC.

The chain has TRBV12-3 or TRBV12-4 and TRBJ1-6; maybe TRBD1 (5 bases). The CDR3 sequence is 13 residues long. With 8 bases removed from V and 8 bases from J, the gap between germline ends came to 13 bases. CDR3 residues: CASGRDGHSPLHF. CDR3 DNA sequence: TGTGCCAGCGGCCGGGACGGACATTCACCCCTCCACTTT.

Points on this clonotype: This may be a read error, as it is one base from a much larger clone. The V gene is TRBV7-2, the J gene TRBJ2-7; D not certain. TRBJ2-5 matches the DNA end more closely, so the J call is doubtful. From germline, CDR1 is SGHTA and CDR2 FQGNSA. This CDR3 is built from 13 residues. As DNA, the CDR3 is TGTGCCAGCAGCTACGACCCAGGCAAGACCCAGTACTTC. Translation gives CASSYDPGKTQYF.

In this sample, this clonotype turned up once. The chain carries TRBV6-2 or TRBV6-3 and TRBJ2-1; 9 bases are a match to TRBD2. The J call may be in error: the DNA end matches TRBJ2-7 better. Germline loops: CDR1 MNHEY, CDR2 SVGEGT. The CDR3 covers 17 residues. The CDR3 DNA follows: TGTGCCAGCAGTTACTCTGAGACTAGCGGCCGATACAATGAGCAGTACTTC. This sequence encodes CASSYSETSGRYNEQYF.

Only one count was recorded for this clonotype. The CDR3 sequence: CASIPEEYNEQFF. CDR3 nucleotide sequence: TGTGCCAGCATACCGGAAGAGTACAATGAGCAGTTCTTC. The chain combines TRBV2 with TRBJ2-1; D is unclear. The V end was cut by 7 bases, the J end by 4 bases, with 11 bases between. This CDR3 has 13 residues. The germline CDR1 and CDR2 sequences are SNHLY and FYNNEI. Filled out from reference TRBV2 and TRBJ2-1, the complete variable domain reads EPEVTQTPSHQVTQMGQEVILRCVPISNHLYFYWYRQILGQKVEFLVSFYNNEISEKSEIFDDQFSVERPDGSNFTLKIRSTKLEDSAMYFCASIPEEYNEQFFGPGTRLTVL.

A few counts support this clonotype. As DNA, the CDR3 is TGTGCCAGCAGCCAATTCACAGCAAACAATGAGCAGTTCTTC. It is translated as CASSQFTANNEQFF. The J gene is TRBJ2-1, the V gene TRBV7-2; D call uncertain. The germline V gene has CDR1 SGHTA and CDR2 FQGNSA. V gave up 5 bases and J gave up 5 bases, with 13 bases separating them. The CDR3 sequence is 14 residues long. Supplemented by reference TRBV7-2 and TRBJ2-1, the full variable domain reads GAGVSQSPSNKVTEKGKDVELRCDPISGHTALYWYRQSLGQGLEFLIYFQGNSAPDKSGLPSDRFSAERTGGSVSTLTIQRTQQEDSAVYLCASSQFTANNEQFFGPGTRLTVL.

This clonotype was recorded only once. The chain joins TRBV27 to TRBJ1-1; no reliable D call. Between the trimmed V and J ends, which lost 7 bases and 0 bases, there was a span of 9 bases. Germline-derived CDR1 and CDR2 are MNHEY and SMNVEV (reference sequence). The CDR3 totals 13 residues. DNA for the CDR3: TGTGCCAGCAAGGACGGTTTGAACACTGAAGCTTTCTTT. Amino acid sequence: CASKDGLNTEAFF.

CDR3 sequence reads: CASSEKYTEAFF. DNA of the CDR3: TGTGCCAGCAGTGAAAAATACACTGAAGCTTTCTTT. J is TRBJ1-1 and V is TRBV6-1; no definite D call. V lost 2 bases, J lost 3 bases, and 4 bases lay in between. Germline CDR1 reads MNHNS; CDR2 reads SASEGT. The CDR3 totals 12 residues.

Ten or more counts support this clonotype. This chain joins TRBV29-1 and TRBJ2-3; D is unclear. Germline CDR1 and CDR2: SQVTM and ANQGSEA. This CDR3 contains 13 residues. Here the CDR3 DNA reads TGCAGTGTCAGAGGCTCTGGGACAGATACGCAGTATTTT. Encoded protein: CSVRGSGTDTQYF.

This clonotype was counted only a few times. The rearrangement uses TRBV3-1 and TRBJ2-1, with 12 nucleotides matching TRBD2. The CDR3 runs 16 residues. The V gene's germline CDR1 is LGHDT and CDR2 YNNKEL (reference sequence). V lost 4 bases to trimming and J lost 7 bases; unmatched junction nucleotides: 8. The CDR3: CASSPTSGRLRNEQFF. The DNA for the CDR3 is TGTGCCAGCAGCCCGACTAGCGGGAGACTTAGGAATGAGCAGTTCTTC.

A few counts support this clonotype. The V gene is TRBV30, the J gene TRBJ2-1, with 7 bases that match TRBD1. The CDR3 extends over 13 amino acids. Germline trimming cut 5 bases from V and 9 bases from J; bases unmatched to any gene: 10. In germline, CDR1 is GTSNPN, CDR2 SVGIG (reference sequence). The CDR3 coding sequence is TGTGCCTGGGAATTGTACAGGGGAACTGAGCAGTTCTTC. Protein sequence: CAWELYRGTEQFF.

The chain employs TRBV7-9 and TRBJ1-5; possible D gene TRBD1, 6 bases. Germline-derived CDR1 and CDR2 are SEHNR and FQNEAQ (reference sequence). The CDR3 spans 16 residues. Trimming took off 4 bases at V and 5 bases at J, with 18 bases between the two ends. CDR3 region: CASSSVVSGAYQPQHF. CDR3 nucleotides: TGTGCCAGCAGCTCGGTGGTGTCGGGGGCCTATCAGCCCCAGCATTTT. The entire variable domain, with the rest obtained from reference TRBV7-9 and TRBJ1-5, is as follows: DTGVSQNPRHKITKRGQNVTFRCDPISEHNRLYWYRQTLGQGPEFLTYFQNEAQLEKSRLLSDRFSAERPKGSFSTLEIQRTEQGDSAMYLCASSSVVSGAYQPQHFGDGTRLSIL.

The V gene is TRBV29-1, the J gene TRBJ2-1; D may correspond to TRBD1 or TRBD2 (5 bases each). The CDR3 consists of 17 residues. Germline V gene lookup returns CDR1 SQVTM and CDR2 ANQGSEA. V was pared by 3 bases and J by 2 bases, with 20 bases between. The CDR3 DNA sequence: TGCAGCGTTGACGCTAGAAAACGGGACCAGACCTACAATGAGCAGTTCTTC. Its protein product is CSVDARKRDQTYNEQFF.

This sequence joins TRBV21-1 and TRBJ2-1; the tabulated D call, TRBD2, remains unverified against the DNA. TRBV21-1 is a documented pseudogene. The CDR3 spans 23 residues. The CDR3 is CASSKPRLGLLILSGIGINEQFF. CDR3 bases: TGTGCCAGCAGCAAACCCAGACTAGGACTCTTAATCTTATCGGGAATCGGGATTAATGAGCAGTTCTTC.

The gene calls are TRBV20-1 and TRBJ2-5, with 8 nucleotides matching TRBD2. The CDR3 runs 15 residues. Germline trimming cut 6 bases from V and 4 bases from J; bases unmatched to any gene: 13. Looked up from germline, CDR1 is DFQATT and CDR2 is SNEGSKA (reference sequence). This CDR3 is CSATQSGGPGETQYF. DNA of the CDR3: TGCAGTGCAACCCAATCGGGGGGGCCTGGAGAGACCCAGTACTTC.